These 18 T cell receptor beta chains were sequenced from one sample in a study of Graves' ophthalmopathy and Graves' hyperthyroidism. RNA transcripts yielded amplified TCR beta CDR3 regions. An initial RT-PCR round employing HTBI primers preceded a second-round multiplex PCR. TCRdb redid the calling of the multiplex PCR reads with MiXCR, one entry per CDR3 protein. The table has hundreds of thousands of distinct CDR3 sequences, 40% seen once. Source material: peripheral blood. The receptors were gathered from an adult man with Graves' ophthalmopathy.

The count of this clonotype is one. The genes are TRBV10-3 and TRBJ1-6; no definite D call. Per germline, CDR1 ENHRY and CDR2 SYGVKD. This CDR3 spans 13 amino acids. Trimming took 6 bases from V and 8 from J, leaving 11 bases between them. DNA for the CDR3: TGTGCCATCAGGGATGACGGGGATTCACCCCTCCACTTT. Protein: CAIRDDGDSPLHF.

This clonotype was seen ten or more times. The chain combines TRBV10-3 with TRBJ1-6; D gene unclear. V was pared by 10 bases and J by 7 bases, with 17 bases between. The germline gives CDR1 ENHRY, CDR2 SYGVKD. CDR3 length: 14 amino acids. CDR3 region: CASSYRGSNSPLHF. CDR3 bases: TGTGCCAGTAGTTATCGGGGATCCAATTCACCCCTCCACTTT.

This chain links TRBV7-9 with TRBJ2-5; 9 bases fit TRBD1. The ends lost 5 bases at V and 5 bases at J; junction bases unmatched: 9. The CDR3 totals 15 residues. Germline V gives CDR1 SEHNR, CDR2 FQNEAQ (reference sequence). CDR3 coding DNA: TGTGCCAGCAGCATACTCGGGACAGGGCATGAGACCCAGTACTTC. This gives the protein CASSILGTGHETQYF.

For this clonotype: A clone one base away is much larger, so this may be a read error. The J gene is TRBJ2-5, the V gene TRBV10-2; 9 bases are a match to TRBD2. Germline V gene lookup returns CDR1 WSHSY and CDR2 SAAADI. The CDR3 totals 15 residues. In DNA, the CDR3 is TGCGCCAGCAGTGTACCGGGACTAGCAACGGAGATCCAGTACTTC. Translating gives CASSVPGLATEIQYF.

The chain carries TRBV29-1 and TRBJ1-2, with D possibly being TRBD1 (5 bases). The CDR3 has 12 amino acids. From germline, CDR1 is SQVTM and CDR2 ANQGSEA. V dropped 7 bases and J dropped 4 bases, with 13 bases sitting between them. The CDR3 coding sequence is TGCAGCGGGAAGGGGCAGCTCTATGGCTACACCTTC. This codes for CSGKGQLYGYTF.

With regard to this clonotype: This may come from a read error, since a much larger clone is one base off. As DNA, the CDR3 is TGTGACACCAGTGGCGCCTCGGACAGGGGCAACGAGCAGTACTTC. It is translated as CDTSGASDRGNEQYF. The gene calls are TRBV24-1 and TRBJ2-7, with 9 bases aligning to TRBD1. This CDR3 region has 15 residues. The V gene's germline CDR1 is KGHDR and CDR2 SFDVKD.

The chain employs TRBV9 and TRBJ2-6; no clear D. V was cut by 5 bases and J by 0 bases, with 9 bases left in between. The CDR3 sequence is 15 residues long. CDR1 is SGDLS, CDR2 YYNGEE, per germline. The CDR3 loop is CASRTDTSGANVLTF. CDR3 nucleotides: TGTGCCAGCAGGACGGATACCTCTGGGGCCAACGTCCTGACTTTC.

Comment on this clonotype: With a much larger clone just one base away, this may be a read error. The chain recombines TRBV2 with TRBJ2-2; D uncertain. CDR3 size: 12 residues. Trimming stripped 7 bases from V and 1 base from J, with 4 bases between. Looked up from germline, CDR1 is SNHLY and CDR2 is FYNNEI. This chain's CDR3 is CASTKNTGELFF. DNA of the CDR3: TGTGCCAGCACCAAGAACACCGGGGAGCTGTTTTTT.

This clonotype was recorded at least ten times. This chain connects TRBV7-9 to TRBJ1-1; 10 positions agree with TRBD1. This CDR3 is 15 amino acids long. V shed 0 bases, J shed 7 bases, and the junction held 5 bases outside the gene matches. The germline V gene encodes CDR1 SEHNR and CDR2 FQNEAQ (reference sequence). CDR3 residues: CASSLAKTGGYEAFF. The CDR3 coding sequence is TGTGCCAGCAGCTTAGCTAAGACAGGGGGCTATGAAGCTTTCTTT. The full variable domain, in which reference TRBV7-9 and TRBJ1-1 provide the parts outside the CDR3, is DTGVSQNPRHKITKRGQNVTFRCDPISEHNRLYWYRQTLGQGPEFLTYFQNEAQLEKSRLLSDRFSAERPKGSFSTLEIQRTEQGDSAMYLCASSLAKTGGYEAFFGQGTRLTVV.

This clonotype has at least ten counts. The V and J genes are TRBV10-3 and TRBJ1-2; D gene ambiguous. CDR3 length: 15 amino acids. The germline CDR1 and CDR2 sequences are ENHRY and SYGVKD. V lost 4 bases, J lost 4 bases, and 16 bases lay in between. The CDR3 coding sequence is TGTGCCATCAGTGCCCTTGTGCTGGGGATCTATGGCTACACCTTC. Amino acid sequence: CAISALVLGIYGYTF.

The table lists this clonotype with many counts. The V and J genes are TRBV7-2 and TRBJ2-7, with D hard to call. Trimming took off 1 base at V and 4 bases at J, with 8 bases between the two ends. Germline CDR1 reads SGHTA; CDR2 reads FQGNSA. The length of the CDR3 is 13 residues. CDR3 loop: CASSLGKGYEQYF. The DNA for the CDR3 is TGTGCCAGCAGCTTAGGGAAAGGATACGAGCAGTACTTC.

The J gene is TRBJ2-7, the V gene TRBV25-1; D is unclear. Trimming took 5 bases from V and 2 from J, leaving 16 bases between them. CDR3 length: 15 amino acids. Germline CDR1 reads MGHDK; CDR2 reads SYGVNS. The DNA of the CDR3 is TGTGCCAGCAGTTTTCAGGCCTCGGGCCCCTACGAGCAGTACTTC. Protein sequence: CASSFQASGPYEQYF.

V gene TRBV25-1 combines with J gene TRBJ2-2, with 15 positions matching TRBD2. The trim removed 6 bases at V and 1 base at J, leaving 3 bases unmatched. Germline CDR1 and CDR2: MGHDK and SYGVNS. The CDR3 is 17 amino acids. The CDR3 DNA follows: TGTGCCAGCAGCCGGGGACTAGCGGGAGGGAACACCGGGGAGCTGTTTTTT. Protein sequence: CASSRGLAGGNTGELFF.

On this clonotype itself: One end of the junction is discordant with germline, which a read error may explain. The V call is TRBV7-6, the J call TRBJ2-5, with D tentatively TRBD1 (5 bases). Germline V gene sequence: CDR1 SGHVS, CDR2 FNYEAQ. The length of the CDR3 is 12 residues. CDR3 residues: CAGSYTQGTQYF. As DNA, the CDR3 is TGTGCCGGCAGCTATACCCAGGGGACCCAGTACTTC.

The V gene is TRBV13, the J gene TRBJ1-1, with 8 nucleotides matching TRBD1. CDR1 and CDR2 (germline): PRHDT, FYEKMQ (reference sequence). This CDR3 is built from 16 residues. Trimming removed 3 bases from V and 6 bases from J; junction bases left unmatched: 12. This chain's CDR3 is CASSFGTGFRAAEAFF. The CDR3 coding sequence is TGTGCCAGCAGCTTCGGGACAGGTTTTCGGGCGGCTGAAGCTTTCTTT.

This clonotype was counted between two and nine times. The genes are TRBV20-1 and TRBJ2-2; weak D call: TRBD1 (6 bases). The CDR3 has 15 amino acids. V lost 6 bases and J lost 2, with 16 bases in between. In germline, CDR1 is DFQATT, CDR2 SNEGSKA (reference sequence). The CDR3 loop is CSARDGTLNTGELFF. CDR3 coding DNA: TGCAGTGCCCGAGACGGGACACTTAACACCGGGGAGCTGTTTTTT.

The chain recombines TRBV9 with TRBJ1-1; D is possibly TRBD1 (6 bases). The CDR3 loop spans 15 amino acids. Germline CDR1 is SGDLS and CDR2 is YYNGEE. V shed 2 bases and J shed 5 bases, with 16 bases lying between them. This CDR3 is CASSVRQGRGTEAFF. As DNA, the CDR3 is TGTGCCAGCAGCGTTCGCCAGGGGAGAGGGACTGAAGCTTTCTTT.

This clonotype turned up a few times. The chain is built from TRBV7-2 and TRBJ2-5; 10 nucleotides match TRBD2. CDR3 length: 17 amino acids. Germline V gene sequence: CDR1 SGHTA, CDR2 FQGNSA. After removal of 4 bases from V and 1 base from J, the junction contained 9 bases not matched to a gene. For the CDR3, the DNA is TGTGCCAGCAGCTCATTAGCGGGGGGCCCCACCCAAGAGACCCAGTACTTC. This gives the protein CASSSLAGGPTQETQYF.